This T cell receptor beta chain was recorded in a study of T-cell memory formation after mild COVID-19. Study-wide points: Those CD4+ clones that contracted were mainly in CM and EM (CD8+ ones in EMRA). Clones from the second wave (peaking day 37) had unconfirmed SARS-CoV-2 specificity. In pre-infection memory, a portion of responding clones appeared, which suggested that cross-reactive memory joined. Day 15 to 85 contracting clones showed balanced CD4/CD8; day 15 to 37 expanders favored CD4+.

From the 5' RACE reads, TCRdb called clonotypes with MiXCR, one entry per CDR3 protein. This table holds roughly 120,000 distinct CDR3 sequences, over 20% found once. In the case of this clonotype: Antigen unknown.

The sequence came from a man aged 18 to 35 who had mild COVID-19 (a few samples of this study predate the infection). Cell type and time point are not known. The sequenced material came from PBMCs or a T cell subset sorted from them (not recorded which).

The CDR3 here is CASSPTDRYEQYV. Here the CDR3 DNA reads TGTGCCAGCTCACCTACGGACAGGTACGAGCAGTACGTC. The genes are TRBV18 and TRBJ2-7; 7 positions match TRBD1. This CDR3 has 13 amino acids. The V and J ends lost 3 bases and 4 bases, in that order; junction bases with no gene match: 3. CDR1 is KGHSH, CDR2 LQKENI, per germline.